Following are 32 T cell receptor beta chains from one sample sequenced in a study of shared clonotypes between healthy human individuals. Some clones are missing from TCRdb's copy, which holds only in-frame ones; the method was immunoSEQ multiplex PCR. This table has more than 2,000,000 clones, over 85% appearing once. The source material was naive CD4+ T cells from PBMCs. Subset noted: CD45RA+ positively selected. These receptors originate from a man aged 18 to 35 in good health. Some clones in this sample may be carry-over from other donors' samples.

The rearrangement links TRBV5-1 to TRBJ2-7; no reliable D call. CDR3 length: 14 amino acids. Germline-derived CDR1 and CDR2 are SGHRS and YFSETQ. Trimming cost V 3 bases and J 0 bases, with 10 bases left between them. CDR3 protein: CASSSLLTSYEQYF. DNA of the CDR3: TGCGCCAGCAGCTCCTTATTAACCTCCTACGAGCAGTACTTC. The full variable domain, its missing parts supplied by reference TRBV5-1 and TRBJ2-7, is KAGVTQTPRYLIKTRGQQVTLSCSPISGHRSVSWYQQTPGQGLQFLFEYFSETQRNKGNFPGRFSGRQFSNSRSEMNVSTLELGDSALYLCASSSLLTSYEQYFGPGTRLTVT.

This sequence joins TRBV5-1 and TRBJ1-4, with D possibly TRBD1 on 5 matching bases. V lost 3 bases and J 4 bases, leaving 13 bases between the germline ends. There are 15 residues in the CDR3. The germline gives CDR1 SGHRS, CDR2 YFSETQ. The CDR3 DNA is TGCGCCAGCAGCTCGGGGGATGGGGTTAATGAAAAACTGTTTTTT. Its translation: CASSSGDGVNEKLFF.

J is TRBJ1-1 and V is TRBV27; no firm D call. The CDR3 extends over 13 amino acids. The germline V and J ends were trimmed by 5 bases and 7 bases, with 14 bases remaining between them. Germline CDR1 is MNHEY and CDR2 is SMNVEV (reference sequence). CDR3 sequence reads: CASSPNLWSEAFF. As DNA, the CDR3 is TGTGCCAGCAGTCCGAATCTCTGGAGTGAAGCTTTCTTT.

V gene TRBV28 combines with J gene TRBJ2-7; D is unresolved. This CDR3 has 17 residues. Trimming left V 4 bases short and J 3 bases short, with 22 bases between. Germline CDR1 is MDHEN and CDR2 is SYDVKM. The CDR3 sequence: CASSSRAAKAGLYEQYF. Written as DNA, the CDR3 is TGTGCCAGCAGTTCCCGTGCCGCTAAGGCCGGGCTCTACGAGCAGTACTTC. The full variable domain, completed using reference TRBV28 and TRBJ2-7, is DVKVTQSSRYLVKRTGEKVFLECVQDMDHENMFWYRQDPGLGLRLIYFSYDVKMKEKGDIPEGYSVSREKKERFSLILESASTNQTSMYLCASSSRAAKAGLYEQYFGPGTRLTVT.

The rearrangement links TRBV5-4 to TRBJ2-1; D may be TRBD2 (5 bases). V lost 4 bases and J lost 10, with 15 bases in between. Germline V gene data show CDR1 as SGHNT and CDR2 as YYREEE (reference sequence). This CDR3 has 13 amino acids. This CDR3 reads CASSPPRAGEQFF. The CDR3 nucleotides are TGTGCCAGCAGCCCCCCGAGGGCAGGCGAGCAGTTCTTC.

J is TRBJ2-7 and V is TRBV5-1, with TRBD2 matching 8 bases. With V trimmed by 0 bases and J by 1 base, 12 bases remained unmatched. The CDR3 is 18 amino acids. Per germline, CDR1 SGHRS and CDR2 YFSETQ. CDR3 sequence: CASSLVWWTGRVSYEQYF. The CDR3 nucleotides read TGCGCCAGCAGCTTGGTATGGTGGACCGGGAGGGTTTCCTACGAGCAGTACTTC.

The genes are TRBV28 and TRBJ2-7; possible D gene TRBD2, 5 bases. The CDR3 totals 15 residues. Germline V gives CDR1 MDHEN, CDR2 SYDVKM. The V and J ends lost 5 bases and 7 bases respectively, with 21 bases between them. CDR3 sequence reads: CASSGGGIVDREQYF. CDR3 in DNA: TGTGCCAGCAGTGGAGGAGGAATCGTCGATAGGGAGCAGTACTTC.

This clone was observed a single time. The chain combines TRBV7-2 with TRBJ1-2; D unresolved. The CDR3 runs 15 residues. V lost 1 base, J lost 2 bases, and 11 bases lay in between. CDR1 is SGHTA and CDR2 is FQGNSA in the germline V gene. The CDR3 DNA follows: TGTGCCAGCAGCTTAGGGGCACCAAACAACTATGGCTACACCTTC. Protein sequence: CASSLGAPNNYGYTF. Complete variable domain (other parts from reference TRBV7-2 and TRBJ1-2): GAGVSQSPSNKVTEKGKDVELRCDPISGHTALYWYRQSLGQGLEFLIYFQGNSAPDKSGLPSDRFSAERTGGSVSTLTIQRTQQEDSAVYLCASSLGAPNNYGYTFGSGTRLTVV.

The chain combines TRBV5-3 with TRBJ1-5; possibly TRBD1 for D (5 bases). Being an ORF, TRBV5-3 has a function that is uncertain. CDR3 length: 16 amino acids. The germline V and J ends were trimmed by 4 bases and 3 bases, with 17 bases remaining between them. CDR3 bases: TGTGCCAGAAGCGGGGGGAAGCTCTACCTCAATCAGCCCCAGCATTTT. Its protein product is CARSGGKLYLNQPQHF.

This rearrangement joins TRBV29-1 to TRBJ1-2; tentatively, D is TRBD1 (5 bases). Between the trimmed V and J ends, which lost 7 bases and 2 bases, there was a span of 17 bases. The germline CDR1 and CDR2 sequences are SQVTM and ANQGSEA. The CDR3 is made up of 14 amino acids. CDR3 nucleotide sequence: TGCAGCGCGCAAGGGGACCCCCACAACTATGGCTACACCTTC. It is translated as CSAQGDPHNYGYTF.

This sequence joins TRBV5-4 and TRBJ1-1; D is unresolved. The CDR3 covers 15 residues. Trimming cost V 3 bases and J 1 base, with 13 bases left between them. Germline V CDR1 and CDR2: SGHNT, YYREEE (reference sequence). CDR3 bases: TGTGCCAGCAGCTCCCCGGGGAGACCGAACACTGAAGCTTTCTTT. Amino acid sequence: CASSSPGRPNTEAFF.

The rearrangement uses TRBV7-9 and TRBJ1-2; D gene uncertain. From germline, CDR1 is SEHNR and CDR2 FQNEAQ (reference sequence). The CDR3 consists of 13 residues. The V end lost 1 base, the J end lost 7 bases, and 10 bases lay between the germline ends. The CDR3 sequence: CASSLDLGVGYTF. The CDR3, as DNA: TGTGCCAGCAGCTTAGATCTAGGAGTTGGCTACACCTTC.

The chain employs TRBV28 and TRBJ2-7; 10 bases are shared with TRBD2. Germline CDR1 is MDHEN and CDR2 is SYDVKM. The ends lost 1 base at V and 3 bases at J; junction bases unmatched: 3. This CDR3 comprises 15 residues. CDR3 DNA sequence: TGTGCCAGCAGTTTATTACCTAGCGGGGGCTACGAGCAGTACTTC. Translation: CASSLLPSGGYEQYF.

The rearrangement uses TRBV4-1 and TRBJ1-5, with TRBD1 matching 9 bases. V was pared by 2 bases and J by 7 bases, with 6 bases of the junction left unmatched. Per the germline V gene, CDR1 is MGHRA and CDR2 is YSYEKL. The CDR3 loop spans 15 amino acids. CDR3 bases: TGCGCCAGCAGCCAAACAGGGGGCCTTAAACAGCCCCAGCATTTT. Translation: CASSQTGGLKQPQHF.

The rearrangement joins TRBV7-7 to TRBJ2-3; 8 bases are shared with TRBD2. Germline V gene data show CDR1 as SSHAT and CDR2 as FNYEAQ (reference sequence). Trimming at V came to 5 bases and at J to 6 bases, leaving 13 bases not matched to a gene. The CDR3 extends over 16 amino acids. In DNA form, the CDR3 reads TGTGCCAGCAGCGAGTCCCGTCTAGCGGGTTCCGATACGCAGTATTTT. Translation: CASSESRLAGSDTQYF.

The gene calls are TRBV18 and TRBJ1-4, with 8 bases identical to TRBD1. The J segment lost 2 bases and the V segment lost 4 bases, leaving 6 bases of the junction unmatched. Germline V CDR1 and CDR2: KGHSH, LQKENI. The CDR3 is 16 amino acids. CDR3 in DNA: TGTGCCAGCTCACAGCACAGGGGGTCGACTAATGAAAAACTGTTTTTT. Its translation is CASSQHRGSTNEKLFF.

The chain joins TRBV30 to TRBJ2-1; D is tentatively TRBD1 or TRBD2 (6 bases each). With 8 bases removed from V and 3 bases from J, the gap between germline ends came to 29 bases. The germline V gene encodes CDR1 GTSNPN and CDR2 SVGIG (reference sequence). CDR3 length: 18 amino acids. The DNA of the CDR3 is TGTGCCCCCCGGGGGCCCGGGGCCGGGACTGTACGCTACAATGAGCAGTTCTTC. Amino acid sequence: CAPRGPGAGTVRYNEQFF.

This chain uses TRBV19 with TRBJ1-5; 7 positions match TRBD1. Germline loops: CDR1 LNHDA, CDR2 SQIVND (reference sequence). J lost 7 bases, V lost 7 bases, and 10 bases had no gene match. The CDR3 runs 14 residues. CDR3 in amino acids: CASKQTGVAQPQHF. CDR3 bases: TGTGCCAGTAAACAAACAGGGGTTGCCCAGCCCCAGCATTTT.

This clone has only a few counts. The chain joins TRBV30 to TRBJ1-1; 8 positions match TRBD1. This CDR3 region has 13 residues. The germline V gene has CDR1 GTSNPN and CDR2 SVGIG (reference sequence). The trim removed 8 bases at V and 3 bases at J, leaving 8 bases unmatched. The CDR3 loop reads CARLDRGDTEAFF. The CDR3 DNA reads as TGTGCCCGCCTCGACAGGGGTGACACTGAAGCTTTCTTT.

The gene calls are TRBV5-1 and TRBJ1-1; TRBD1 aligns across 10 bases. Looked up from germline, CDR1 is SGHRS and CDR2 is YFSETQ. V trimming: 4 bases; J trimming: 3 bases; junction bases outside the gene matches: 9. The CDR3 loop spans 16 amino acids. The CDR3 DNA follows: TGCGCCAGCAGCGTACTACCGGGACAGGGGTACACTGAAGCTTTCTTT. As protein: CASSVLPGQGYTEAFF.

The chain uses TRBV29-1 and TRBJ1-2; 7 bases fit TRBD1. Germline loops: CDR1 SQVTM, CDR2 ANQGSEA. This CDR3 comprises 15 residues. Trimming removed 0 bases from V and 7 bases from J; junction bases left unmatched: 11. The DNA of the CDR3 is TGCAGCGTTGAAGAATCCGGACAGGCACCCTTTGGCTACACCTTC. Translating gives CSVEESGQAPFGYTF.

The chain employs TRBV5-1 and TRBJ2-1; 10 bases align to TRBD2. Germline lookup yields CDR1 SGHRS and CDR2 YFSETQ. V trimming: 4 bases; J trimming: 5 bases; junction bases outside the gene matches: 6. The CDR3 runs to 15 residues. The CDR3: CASSVLAGIDNEQFF. The CDR3 DNA sequence: TGCGCCAGCAGCGTACTAGCGGGAATCGACAATGAGCAGTTCTTC.

J is TRBJ1-2 and V is TRBV6-1; 9 bases fit TRBD1. With 8 bases clipped from V and 5 bases from J, the junction kept 9 bases outside the gene matches. There are 14 residues in the CDR3. Per germline, CDR1 MNHNS and CDR2 SASEGT. Written as DNA, the CDR3 is TGTGCCAGCCTTTACGGGACAGGGAGATATGGCTACACCTTC. This encodes CASLYGTGRYGYTF.

The chain combines TRBV4-3 with TRBJ2-3; D remains unclear. The CDR3 contains 14 residues. The V gene's germline CDR1 is LGHNA and CDR2 YSLEER. Trimming removed 0 bases from V and 6 bases from J, with 10 bases in between. CDR3 DNA sequence: TGCGCCAGCAGCCAAGATATAGTCGTCGATACGCAGTATTTT. Amino acids: CASSQDIVVDTQYF.

The chain couples TRBV30 to TRBJ2-5, with a weak D call TRBD2 (6 bases). Trimming took 3 bases from V and 2 from J, leaving 13 bases between them. Germline-derived CDR1 and CDR2 are GTSNPN and SVGIG (reference sequence). This CDR3 has 14 residues. For the CDR3, the DNA is TGTGCCTGGAGAAGGGCGGGATCGCAAGAGACCCAGTACTTC. This sequence encodes CAWRRAGSQETQYF.

The chain couples TRBV28 to TRBJ2-5; D is perhaps TRBD1 or TRBD2 (6 bases each). This CDR3 contains 15 residues. Looked up from germline, CDR1 is MDHEN and CDR2 is SYDVKM. Trimming took 8 bases from V and 4 from J, leaving 20 bases between them. The CDR3 region has the DNA TGTGCCAGCGGTCGGTTTGGGGGGCCGGTAGAGACCCAGTACTTC. Its protein is CASGRFGGPVETQYF.

The rearrangement uses TRBV9 and TRBJ1-1; D possibly corresponds to TRBD1 (5 bases). The CDR3 sequence is 14 residues long. V was trimmed by 5 bases and J by 1 base, leaving 12 bases between them. Germline CDR1 and CDR2: SGDLS and YYNGEE. The CDR3 bases are TGTGCCAGCAGACGGGACCGTCGGAACACTGAAGCTTTCTTT. This translates into CASRRDRRNTEAFF. Drawing the rest from reference TRBV9 and TRBJ1-1, the complete variable domain is DSGVTQTPKHLITATGQRVTLRCSPRSGDLSVYWYQQSLDQGLQFLIQYYNGEERAKGNILERFSAQQFPDLHSELNLSSLELGDSALYFCASRRDRRNTEAFFGQGTRLTVV.

This rearrangement joins TRBV19 to TRBJ2-1, with TRBD2 matching over 15 bases. The CDR3 has 19 amino acids. The V and J ends lost 6 bases and 4 bases, in that order; junction bases with no gene match: 13. Germline assignment: CDR1 LNHDA and CDR2 SQIVND (reference sequence). The CDR3 DNA follows: TGTGCCAGTAGATCCCCGCCGGGACTAGCGGGAGGATCATACAATGAGCAGTTCTTC. Its protein product is CASRSPPGLAGGSYNEQFF.

The J gene is TRBJ1-2, the V gene TRBV15; D possibly corresponds to TRBD1 (5 bases). V was shortened by 5 bases and J by 1 base, with 17 bases between the two germline ends. Germline CDR1 reads LNHNV; CDR2 reads YYDKDF (reference sequence). The CDR3 consists of 16 residues. The CDR3 loop is CATSRGGTDNNYGYTF. The CDR3 bases are TGTGCCACCAGCCGAGGCGGGACGGACAATAACTATGGCTACACCTTC.

This clone came up a few times. The chain is built from TRBV6-5 and TRBJ1-2, with 8 positions matching TRBD1. This CDR3 has 15 amino acids. V lost 2 bases, J lost 2 bases, and 4 bases stayed unmatched. Germline CDR1 reads MNHEY; CDR2 reads SVGAGI. This CDR3 is CASSYLYRGNYGYTF. The CDR3 nucleotides read TGTGCCAGCAGTTACCTGTACAGGGGGAACTATGGCTACACCTTC.

The chain recombines TRBV7-2 with TRBJ2-2, with 10 nucleotides matching TRBD2. Germline V gene sequence: CDR1 SGHTA, CDR2 FQGNSA. This CDR3 has 16 residues. V lost 5 bases and J lost 3; bases outside the gene matches: 6. The CDR3 nucleotides read TGTGCCAGCAGCCCAGCGGGAGGGCCGTACACCGGGGAGCTGTTTTTT. The encoded protein is CASSPAGGPYTGELFF.

In its sample, this clone was seen a few times. The chain has TRBV5-4 and TRBJ2-7; D may be TRBD1 (5 bases). The CDR3 is 14 amino acids. Germline values: CDR1 SGHNT, CDR2 YYREEE (reference sequence). The V gene lost 0 bases and the J gene lost 3 bases, with 10 bases spanning the gap. CDR3 DNA sequence: TGTGCCAGCAGCTTGGGACAGAGAGACTACGAGCAGTACTTC. It codes for CASSLGQRDYEQYF. Filled out from reference TRBV5-4 and TRBJ2-7, the complete variable domain reads ETGVTQSPTHLIKTRGQQVTLRCSSQSGHNTVSWYQQALGQGPQFIFQYYREEENGRGNFPPRFSGLQFPNYSSELNVNALELDDSALYLCASSLGQRDYEQYFGPGTRLTVT.